This T cell receptor beta chain came from a study of T cells in Graves' hyperthyroidism and ophthalmopathy. General study results and limits: For ophthalmopathy, model prediction preceded onset by a median around 7 months.

The germline V and J ends were trimmed by 10 bases and 6 bases, with 18 bases remaining between them. This CDR3 comprises 13 residues. RNA transcripts were the template for amplifying TCR beta CDR3 regions. Researchers ran a first-round RT-PCR on the TCR CDR3 using the HTBI primer set. Each CDR3 protein gets one entry after TCRdb re-called the multiplex PCR reads with MiXCR. The sample has about 480,000 distinct CDR3 sequences, 24% seen once. This clonotype has a count of ten or more. Its antigen is undetermined. This could be a read error, since a much larger clone is one nucleotide away. The source of this sequence is a woman under 40 with Graves' ophthalmopathy. The sequenced sample was blood. This rearrangement joins TRBV12-3 or TRBV12-4 to TRBJ2-5, with D possibly matching TRBD2 (6 bases). CDR3 DNA sequence: TGTGCCATCGCCGGGCGGGGTACCAAGACCCAGTACTTC. It specifies CAIAGRGTKTQYF.